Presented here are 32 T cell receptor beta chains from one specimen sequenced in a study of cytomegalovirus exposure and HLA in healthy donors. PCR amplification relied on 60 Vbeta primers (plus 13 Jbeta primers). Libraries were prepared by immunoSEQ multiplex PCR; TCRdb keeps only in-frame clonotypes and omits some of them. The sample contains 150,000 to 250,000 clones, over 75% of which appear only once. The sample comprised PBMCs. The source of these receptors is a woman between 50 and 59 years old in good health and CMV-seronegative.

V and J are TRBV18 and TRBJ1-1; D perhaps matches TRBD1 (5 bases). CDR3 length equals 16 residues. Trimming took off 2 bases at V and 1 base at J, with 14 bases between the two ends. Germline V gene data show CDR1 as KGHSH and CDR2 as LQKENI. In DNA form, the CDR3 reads TGTGCCAGCTCACCAAGTACGGTCAGGGCGAACACTGAAGCTTTCTTT. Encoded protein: CASSPSTVRANTEAFF.

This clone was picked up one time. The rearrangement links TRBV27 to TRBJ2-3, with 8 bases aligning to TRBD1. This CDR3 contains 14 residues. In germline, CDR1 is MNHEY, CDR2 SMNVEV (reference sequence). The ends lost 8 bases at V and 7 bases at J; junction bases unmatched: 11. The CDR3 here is CASGRLQGGNTQYF. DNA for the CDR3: TGTGCCAGCGGACGTTTACAGGGGGGAAATACGCAGTATTTT.

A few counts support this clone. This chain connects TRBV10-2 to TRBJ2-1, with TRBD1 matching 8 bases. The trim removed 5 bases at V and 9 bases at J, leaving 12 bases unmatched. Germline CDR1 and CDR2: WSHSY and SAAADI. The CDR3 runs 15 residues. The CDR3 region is CASSSPGQGTSEQFF. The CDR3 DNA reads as TGCGCCAGCAGTTCCCCCGGACAGGGCACCAGTGAGCAGTTCTTC.

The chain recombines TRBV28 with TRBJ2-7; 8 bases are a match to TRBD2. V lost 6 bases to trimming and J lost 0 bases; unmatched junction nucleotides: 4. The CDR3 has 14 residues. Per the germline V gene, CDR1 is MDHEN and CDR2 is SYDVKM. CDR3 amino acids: CASRGAGGSYEQYF. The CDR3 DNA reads TGTGCCAGCAGGGGTGCGGGAGGCTCCTACGAGCAGTACTTC.

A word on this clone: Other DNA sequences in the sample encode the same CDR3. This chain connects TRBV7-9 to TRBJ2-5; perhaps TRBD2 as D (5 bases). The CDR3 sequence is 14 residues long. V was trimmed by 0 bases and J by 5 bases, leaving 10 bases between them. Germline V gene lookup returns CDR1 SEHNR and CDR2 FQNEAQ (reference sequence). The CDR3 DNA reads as TGTGCCAGCAGCTTAGCAGGAGGAAGGGAGACCCAGTACTTC. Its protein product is CASSLAGGRETQYF.

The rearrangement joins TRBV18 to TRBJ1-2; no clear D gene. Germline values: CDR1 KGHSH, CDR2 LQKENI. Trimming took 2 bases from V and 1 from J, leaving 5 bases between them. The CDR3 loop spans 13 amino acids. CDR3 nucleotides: TGTGCCAGCTCACCAACAGTTAACTATGGCTACACCTTC. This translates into CASSPTVNYGYTF. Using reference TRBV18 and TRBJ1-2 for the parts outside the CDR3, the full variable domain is NAGVMQNPRHLVRRRGQEARLRCSPMKGHSHVYWYRQLPEEGLKFMVYLQKENIIDESGMPKERFSAEFPKEGPSILRIQQVVRGDSAAYFCASSPTVNYGYTFGSGTRLTVV.

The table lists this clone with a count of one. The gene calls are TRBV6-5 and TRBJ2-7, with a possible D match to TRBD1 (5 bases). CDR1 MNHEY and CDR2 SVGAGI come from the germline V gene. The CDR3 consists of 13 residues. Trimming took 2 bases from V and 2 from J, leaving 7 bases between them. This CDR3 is CASSYDRAYEQYF. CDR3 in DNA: TGTGCCAGCAGTTACGACAGAGCCTACGAGCAGTACTTC.

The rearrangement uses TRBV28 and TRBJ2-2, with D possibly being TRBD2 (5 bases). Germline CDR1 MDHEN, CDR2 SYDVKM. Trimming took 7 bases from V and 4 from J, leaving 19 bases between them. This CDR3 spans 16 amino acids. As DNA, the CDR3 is TGTGCCAGCATGGATAGTTTCACTAGATCCACCGGGGAGCTGTTTTTT. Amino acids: CASMDSFTRSTGELFF.

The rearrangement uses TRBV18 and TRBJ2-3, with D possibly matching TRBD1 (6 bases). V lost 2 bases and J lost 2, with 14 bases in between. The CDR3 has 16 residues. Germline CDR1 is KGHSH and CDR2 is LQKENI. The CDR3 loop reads CASSPNSGQYTDTQYF. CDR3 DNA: TGTGCCAGCTCACCAAATAGTGGACAGTACACAGATACGCAGTATTTT.

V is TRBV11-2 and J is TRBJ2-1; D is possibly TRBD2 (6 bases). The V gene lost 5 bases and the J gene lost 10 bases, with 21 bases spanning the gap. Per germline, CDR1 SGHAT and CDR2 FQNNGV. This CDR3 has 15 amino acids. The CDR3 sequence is CASSPTGAGSDEQFF. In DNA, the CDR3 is TGTGCCAGCAGCCCTACTGGGGCCGGGAGCGACGAGCAGTTCTTC.

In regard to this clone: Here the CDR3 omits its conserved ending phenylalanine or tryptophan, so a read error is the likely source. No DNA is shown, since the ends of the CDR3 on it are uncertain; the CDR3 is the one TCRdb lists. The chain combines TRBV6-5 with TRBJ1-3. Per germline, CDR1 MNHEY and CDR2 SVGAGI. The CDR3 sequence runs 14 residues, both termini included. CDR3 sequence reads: CASSRQNRAGLQCV.

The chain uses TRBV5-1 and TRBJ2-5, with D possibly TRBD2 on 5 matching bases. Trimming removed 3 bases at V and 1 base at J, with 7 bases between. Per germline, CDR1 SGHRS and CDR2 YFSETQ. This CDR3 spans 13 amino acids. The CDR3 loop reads CASSYEGQETQYF. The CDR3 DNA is TGCGCCAGCAGCTATGAGGGCCAAGAGACCCAGTACTTC.

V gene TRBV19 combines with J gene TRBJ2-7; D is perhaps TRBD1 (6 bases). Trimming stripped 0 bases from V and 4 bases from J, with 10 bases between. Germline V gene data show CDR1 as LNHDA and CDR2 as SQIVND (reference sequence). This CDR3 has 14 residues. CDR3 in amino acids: CASSIDGRGYEQYF. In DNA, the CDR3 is TGTGCCAGTAGTATAGACGGCAGGGGATACGAGCAGTACTTC.

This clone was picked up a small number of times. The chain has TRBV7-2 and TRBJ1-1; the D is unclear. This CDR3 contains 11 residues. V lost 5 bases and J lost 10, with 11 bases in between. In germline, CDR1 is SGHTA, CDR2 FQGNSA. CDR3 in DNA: TGTGCCAGCAGCCCCTACTCGGTAGCTTTCTTT. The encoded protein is CASSPYSVAFF.

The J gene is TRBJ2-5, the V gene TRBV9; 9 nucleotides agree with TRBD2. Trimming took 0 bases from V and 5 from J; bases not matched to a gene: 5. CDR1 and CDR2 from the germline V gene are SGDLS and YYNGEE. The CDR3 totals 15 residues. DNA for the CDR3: TGTGCCAGCAGCGTAGGTAGCGGGAGCCTTGAGACCCAGTACTTC. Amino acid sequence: CASSVGSGSLETQYF. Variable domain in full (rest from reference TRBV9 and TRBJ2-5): DSGVTQTPKHLITATGQRVTLRCSPRSGDLSVYWYQQSLDQGLQFLIQYYNGEERAKGNILERFSAQQFPDLHSELNLSSLELGDSALYFCASSVGSGSLETQYFGPGTRLLVL.

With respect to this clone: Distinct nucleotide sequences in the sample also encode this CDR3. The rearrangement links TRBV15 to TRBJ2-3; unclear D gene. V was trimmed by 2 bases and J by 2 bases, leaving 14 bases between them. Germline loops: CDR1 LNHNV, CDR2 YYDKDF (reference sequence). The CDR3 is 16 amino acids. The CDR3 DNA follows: TGTGCCACCAGCAGAAGAGGAGTCACCCTCACAGATACGCAGTATTTT. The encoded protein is CATSRRGVTLTDTQYF.

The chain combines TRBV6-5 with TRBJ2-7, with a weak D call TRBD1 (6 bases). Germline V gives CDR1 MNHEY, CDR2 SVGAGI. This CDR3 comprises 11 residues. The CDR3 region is CGSTGGNEQYF. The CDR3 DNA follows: TGTGGCTCGACAGGCGGCAACGAGCAGTACTTC.

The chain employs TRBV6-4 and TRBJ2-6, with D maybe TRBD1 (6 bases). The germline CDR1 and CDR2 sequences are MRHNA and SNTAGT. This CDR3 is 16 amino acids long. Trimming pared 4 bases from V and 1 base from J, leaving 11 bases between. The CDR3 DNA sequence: TGTGCCAGCAGTGTGCAGGGGATGTCTGGGGCCAACGTCCTGACTTTC. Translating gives CASSVQGMSGANVLTF.

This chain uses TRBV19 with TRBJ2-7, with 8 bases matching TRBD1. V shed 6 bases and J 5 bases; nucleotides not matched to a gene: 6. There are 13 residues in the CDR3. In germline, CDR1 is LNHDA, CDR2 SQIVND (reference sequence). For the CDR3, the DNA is TGTGCCAGTAGCGTTGACAGGGGCAACGAGCAGTACTTC. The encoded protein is CASSVDRGNEQYF.

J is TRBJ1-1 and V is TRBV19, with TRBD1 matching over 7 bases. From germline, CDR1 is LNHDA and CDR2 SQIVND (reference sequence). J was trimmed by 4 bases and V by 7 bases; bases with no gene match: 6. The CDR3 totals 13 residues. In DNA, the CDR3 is TGTGCCAGTATAGGCAGGGGGAGCACTGAAGCTTTCTTT. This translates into CASIGRGSTEAFF.

The CDR3, as DNA: TGTGCCAGCAGTGAAGGGACAGGGGCTCAGCCCCAGCATTTT. Amino acids: CASSEGTGAQPQHF. This chain joins TRBV28 and TRBJ1-5, with 10 positions matching TRBD1. The CDR3 contains 14 residues. The V gene end was trimmed by 5 bases and the J gene end by 6 bases; junction bases not matched to a gene: 4. The germline V gene encodes CDR1 MDHEN and CDR2 SYDVKM. Supplemented by reference TRBV28 and TRBJ1-5, the full variable domain reads DVKVTQSSRYLVKRTGEKVFLECVQDMDHENMFWYRQDPGLGLRLIYFSYDVKMKEKGDIPEGYSVSREKKERFSLILESASTNQTSMYLCASSEGTGAQPQHFGDGTRLSIL.

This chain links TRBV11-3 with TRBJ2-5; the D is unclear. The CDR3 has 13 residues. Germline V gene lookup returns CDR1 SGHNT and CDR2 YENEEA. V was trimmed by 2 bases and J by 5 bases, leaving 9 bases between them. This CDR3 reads CASSLSLGETQYF. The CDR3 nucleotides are TGTGCCAGCAGCTTAAGTCTCGGGGAGACCCAGTACTTC.

The CDR3 sequence is CAIRESHESNQPQHF. CDR3 in DNA: TGTGCCATCAGAGAAAGCCACGAAAGCAATCAGCCCCAGCATTTT. The gene calls are TRBV10-3 and TRBJ1-5; D is unresolved. Trimming stripped 6 bases from V and 1 base from J, with 13 bases between. Germline CDR1 ENHRY, CDR2 SYGVKD. The CDR3 spans 15 residues.

CDR3 residues: CASTPTGFNYGYTF. The CDR3 DNA is TGCGCCAGCACACCGACAGGATTCAACTATGGCTACACCTTC. The chain is built from TRBV5-1 and TRBJ1-2; tentatively, D is TRBD1 (6 bases). The CDR3 is 14 amino acids. V was cut by 6 bases and J by 2 bases, with 14 bases left in between. Per germline, CDR1 SGHRS and CDR2 YFSETQ. Complete variable domain (other parts from reference TRBV5-1 and TRBJ1-2): KAGVTQTPRYLIKTRGQQVTLSCSPISGHRSVSWYQQTPGQGLQFLFEYFSETQRNKGNFPGRFSGRQFSNSRSEMNVSTLELGDSALYLCASTPTGFNYGYTFGSGTRLTVV.

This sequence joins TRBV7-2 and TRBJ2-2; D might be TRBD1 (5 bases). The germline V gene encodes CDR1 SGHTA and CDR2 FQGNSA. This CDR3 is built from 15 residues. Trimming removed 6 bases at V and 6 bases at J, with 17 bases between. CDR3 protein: CASSFQGLISGELFF. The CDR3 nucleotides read TGTGCCAGCAGTTTCCAGGGTTTAATCTCCGGGGAGCTGTTTTTT.

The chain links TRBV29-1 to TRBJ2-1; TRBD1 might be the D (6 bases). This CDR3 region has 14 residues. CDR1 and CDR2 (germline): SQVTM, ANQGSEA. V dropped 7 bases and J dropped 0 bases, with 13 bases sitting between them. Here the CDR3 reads CSGRDKSSYNEQFF. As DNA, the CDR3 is TGCAGCGGTAGGGACAAGAGCTCCTACAATGAGCAGTTCTTC.

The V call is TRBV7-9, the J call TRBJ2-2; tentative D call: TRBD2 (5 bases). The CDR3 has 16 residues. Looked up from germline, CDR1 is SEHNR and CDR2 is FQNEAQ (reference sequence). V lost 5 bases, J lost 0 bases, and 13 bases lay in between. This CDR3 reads CASSVSRVANTGELFF. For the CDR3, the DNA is TGTGCCAGCAGCGTATCGCGGGTGGCGAACACCGGGGAGCTGTTTTTT.

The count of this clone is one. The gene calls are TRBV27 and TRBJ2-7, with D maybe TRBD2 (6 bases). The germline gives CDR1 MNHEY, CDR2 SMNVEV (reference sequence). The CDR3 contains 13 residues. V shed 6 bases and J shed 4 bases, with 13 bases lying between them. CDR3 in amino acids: CASSGSPGYEQYF. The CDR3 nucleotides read TGTGCCAGCAGCGGGAGTCCAGGGTACGAGCAGTACTTC.

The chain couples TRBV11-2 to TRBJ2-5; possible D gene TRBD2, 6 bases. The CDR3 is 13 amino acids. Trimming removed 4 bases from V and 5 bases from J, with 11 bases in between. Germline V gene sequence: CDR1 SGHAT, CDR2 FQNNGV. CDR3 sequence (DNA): TGTGCCAGCAGCTCCGGGGGTGGGGAGACCCAGTACTTC. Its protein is CASSSGGGETQYF.

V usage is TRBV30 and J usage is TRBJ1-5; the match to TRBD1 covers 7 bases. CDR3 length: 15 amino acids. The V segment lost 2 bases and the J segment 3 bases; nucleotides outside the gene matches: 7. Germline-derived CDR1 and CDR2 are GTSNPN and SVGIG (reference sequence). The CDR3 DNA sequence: TGTGCCTGGAGTAGTGGACAGGCTTTCAATCAGCCCCAGCATTTT. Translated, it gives CAWSSGQAFNQPQHF.

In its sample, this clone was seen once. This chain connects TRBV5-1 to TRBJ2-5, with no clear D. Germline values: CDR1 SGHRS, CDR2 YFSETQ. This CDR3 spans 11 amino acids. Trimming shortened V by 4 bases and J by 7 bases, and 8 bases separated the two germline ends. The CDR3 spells CASSLLGTQYF. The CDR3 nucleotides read TGCGCCAGCAGCCTCCTAGGGACCCAGTACTTC.

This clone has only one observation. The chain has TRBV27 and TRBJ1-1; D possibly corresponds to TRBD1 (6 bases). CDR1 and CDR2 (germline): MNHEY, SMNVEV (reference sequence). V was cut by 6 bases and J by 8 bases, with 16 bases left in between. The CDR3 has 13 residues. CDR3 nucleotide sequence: TGTGCCAGCAGCGGGACATCTCACCGAGAAGCTTTCTTT. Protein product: CASSGTSHREAFF.